A single sample gave rise to the 5 T cell receptor beta chains below, sequenced in a study of CD8+ T cells in alopecia areata. RNA was extracted and reverse transcribed into cDNA as the sequencing template. The assay was immunoSEQ multiplex PCR, and TCRdb's table has in-frame clones only and misses some. This table has approximately 91,000 clones, 35% to 45% appearing once. Material: CD4+ T cells sorted from blood. The receptors shown here come from a human donor with alopecia areata.

CDR3 nucleotide sequence: TGTGCCAGCAGCTTTAGAGTCCGGTCGGAGACCCAGTACTTC. It is translated as CASSFRVRSETQYF. The chain carries TRBV7-2 and TRBJ2-5; no firm D call. Germline V gives CDR1 SGHTA, CDR2 FQGNSA. Trimming took 3 bases from V and 5 from J, leaving 13 bases between them. The CDR3 spans 14 residues.

This rearrangement joins TRBV12-5 to TRBJ1-5; D is perhaps TRBD1 (6 bases). Looked up from germline, CDR1 is LGHNT and CDR2 is FRNRAP. Trimming shortened V by 10 bases and J by 3 bases, and 13 bases separated the two germline ends. The CDR3 totals 13 residues. The CDR3 loop is CATSGDNNQPQHF. The CDR3 DNA reads as TGTGCTACCTCGGGGGACAACAATCAGCCCCAGCATTTT.

This chain uses TRBV7-9 with TRBJ2-1; D unresolved. V gave up 6 bases and J gave up 9 bases, with 15 bases separating them. CDR3 length equals 13 residues. Germline V lookup: CDR1 SEHNR, CDR2 FQNEAQ (reference sequence). The CDR3 loop reads CASRPTDGFEQFF. CDR3 coding DNA: TGTGCCAGCAGGCCAACTGACGGGTTTGAGCAGTTCTTC.

The J gene is TRBJ2-3, the V gene TRBV6-5; D gene uncertain. The germline CDR1 and CDR2 sequences are MNHEY and SVGAGI. V shed 2 bases and J shed 2 bases, with 5 bases lying between them. The length of the CDR3 is 13 residues. The chain's CDR3 is CASSYDHTDTQYF. CDR3 DNA: TGTGCCAGCAGTTACGACCACACAGATACGCAGTATTTT.

This clone was counted only a few times. The chain joins TRBV4-2 to TRBJ1-2; D remains unclear. The germline V gene has CDR1 LGHNA and CDR2 YNFKEQ. CDR3 size: 14 residues. V was pared by 10 bases and J by 0 bases, with 15 bases between. CDR3 in amino acids: CATARSSTNYGYTF. In nucleotides, the CDR3 is TGTGCCACCGCCCGTTCTTCTACTAACTATGGCTACACCTTC.